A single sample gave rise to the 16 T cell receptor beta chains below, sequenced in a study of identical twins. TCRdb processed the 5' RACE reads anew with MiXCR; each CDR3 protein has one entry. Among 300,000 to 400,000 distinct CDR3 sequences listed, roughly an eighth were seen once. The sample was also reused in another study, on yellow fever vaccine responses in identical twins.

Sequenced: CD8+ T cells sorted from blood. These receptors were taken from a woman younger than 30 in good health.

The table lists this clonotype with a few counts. CDR3 in DNA: TGCAGTGCCAGGACAGGGGAAAGTTCACCCCTCCACTTT. Protein: CSARTGESSPLHF. The genes are TRBV20-1 and TRBJ1-6; TRBD1 matches 9 bases. This CDR3 comprises 13 residues. V dropped 6 bases and J dropped 9; count of bases not matched to a gene: 6. Germline CDR1 is DFQATT and CDR2 is SNEGSKA (reference sequence).

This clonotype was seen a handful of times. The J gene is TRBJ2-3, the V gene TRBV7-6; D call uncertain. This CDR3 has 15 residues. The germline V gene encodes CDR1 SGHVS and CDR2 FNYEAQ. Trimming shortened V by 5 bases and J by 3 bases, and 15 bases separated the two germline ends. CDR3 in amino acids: CASSPEAARTDTQYF. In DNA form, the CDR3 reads TGTGCCAGCAGCCCCGAGGCGGCGAGGACAGATACGCAGTATTTT.

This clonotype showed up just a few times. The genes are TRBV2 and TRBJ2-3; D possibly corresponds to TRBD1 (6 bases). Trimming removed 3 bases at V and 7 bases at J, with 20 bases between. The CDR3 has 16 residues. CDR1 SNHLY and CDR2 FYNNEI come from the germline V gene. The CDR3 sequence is CASSDSRAGAPYTQYF. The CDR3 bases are TGTGCCAGCAGTGATTCTAGGGCAGGGGCCCCCTATACGCAGTATTTT.

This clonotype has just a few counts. The CDR3 spells CASSLRAERVGSYNSPLHF. In DNA form, the CDR3 reads TGTGCCAGCAGCTTAAGGGCTGAGAGGGTCGGCTCCTATAATTCACCCCTCCACTTT. V is TRBV7-6 and J is TRBJ1-6; D gene uncertain. Trimming removed 2 bases at V and 0 bases at J, with 17 bases between. This CDR3 is built from 19 residues. Looked up from germline, CDR1 is SGHVS and CDR2 is FNYEAQ.

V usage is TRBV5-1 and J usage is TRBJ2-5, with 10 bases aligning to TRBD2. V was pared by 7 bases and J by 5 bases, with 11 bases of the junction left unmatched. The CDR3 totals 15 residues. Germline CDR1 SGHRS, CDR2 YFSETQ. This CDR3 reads CASRPELAGYETQYF. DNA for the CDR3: TGCGCCAGCCGTCCCGAACTAGCGGGATATGAGACCCAGTACTTC.

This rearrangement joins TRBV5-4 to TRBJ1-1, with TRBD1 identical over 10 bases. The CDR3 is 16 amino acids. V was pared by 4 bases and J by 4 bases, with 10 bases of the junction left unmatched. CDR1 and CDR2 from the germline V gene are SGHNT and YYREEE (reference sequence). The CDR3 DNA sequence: TGTGCCAGCAGCCCCGGGACAGGGGAGTTTTCCACTGAAGCTTTCTTT. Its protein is CASSPGTGEFSTEAFF.

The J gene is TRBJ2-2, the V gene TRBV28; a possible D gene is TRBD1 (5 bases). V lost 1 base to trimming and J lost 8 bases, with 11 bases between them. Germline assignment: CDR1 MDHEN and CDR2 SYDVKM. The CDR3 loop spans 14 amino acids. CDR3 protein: CASSLSTGYGELFF. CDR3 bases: TGTGCCAGCAGTTTATCTACAGGCTATGGGGAGCTGTTTTTT.

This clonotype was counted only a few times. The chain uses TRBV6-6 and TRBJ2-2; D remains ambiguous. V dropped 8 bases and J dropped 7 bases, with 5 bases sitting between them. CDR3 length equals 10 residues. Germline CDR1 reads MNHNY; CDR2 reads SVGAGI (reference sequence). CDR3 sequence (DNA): TGTGCCAGCCTAGGCGGGGAGCTGTTTTTT. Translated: CASLGGELFF.

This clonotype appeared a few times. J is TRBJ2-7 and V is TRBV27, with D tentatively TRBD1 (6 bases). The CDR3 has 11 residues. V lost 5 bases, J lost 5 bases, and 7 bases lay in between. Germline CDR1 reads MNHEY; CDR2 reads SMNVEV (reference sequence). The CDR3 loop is CASSHRDEQYF. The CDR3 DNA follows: TGTGCCAGCAGTCACAGGGACGAGCAGTACTTC.

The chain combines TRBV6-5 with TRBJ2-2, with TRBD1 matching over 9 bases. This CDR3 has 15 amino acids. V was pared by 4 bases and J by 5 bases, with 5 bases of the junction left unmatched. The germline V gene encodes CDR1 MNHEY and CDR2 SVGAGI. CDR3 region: CASSSGTGWTGELFF. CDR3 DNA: TGTGCCAGCAGTTCCGGGACAGGGTGGACCGGGGAGCTGTTTTTT.

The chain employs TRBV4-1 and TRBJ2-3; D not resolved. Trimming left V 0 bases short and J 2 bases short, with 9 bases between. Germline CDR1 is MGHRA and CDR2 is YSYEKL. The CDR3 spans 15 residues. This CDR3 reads CASSQESYPTDTQYF. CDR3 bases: TGCGCCAGCAGCCAAGAGAGCTATCCCACAGATACGCAGTATTTT.

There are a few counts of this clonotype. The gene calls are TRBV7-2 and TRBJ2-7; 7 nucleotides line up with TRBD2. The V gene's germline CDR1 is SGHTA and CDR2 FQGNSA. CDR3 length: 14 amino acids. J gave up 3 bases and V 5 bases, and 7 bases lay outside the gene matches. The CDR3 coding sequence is TGTGCCAGCAGCATCCGGACTAGGGTCTACGAGCAGTACTTC. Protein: CASSIRTRVYEQYF.

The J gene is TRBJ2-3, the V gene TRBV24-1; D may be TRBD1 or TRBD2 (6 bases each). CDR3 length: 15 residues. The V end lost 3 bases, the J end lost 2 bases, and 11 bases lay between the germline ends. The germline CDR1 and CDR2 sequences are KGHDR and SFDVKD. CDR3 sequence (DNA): TGTGCCACCAGTGATAGGGGGGAGCCCACAGATACGCAGTATTTT. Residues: CATSDRGEPTDTQYF.

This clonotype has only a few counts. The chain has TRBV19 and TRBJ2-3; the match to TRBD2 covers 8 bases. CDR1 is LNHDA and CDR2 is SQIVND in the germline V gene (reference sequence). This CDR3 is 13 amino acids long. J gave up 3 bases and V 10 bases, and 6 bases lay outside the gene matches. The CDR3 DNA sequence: TGTGCCATTGCAGCGGGAGTAACAGATACGCAGTATTTT. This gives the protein CAIAAGVTDTQYF.

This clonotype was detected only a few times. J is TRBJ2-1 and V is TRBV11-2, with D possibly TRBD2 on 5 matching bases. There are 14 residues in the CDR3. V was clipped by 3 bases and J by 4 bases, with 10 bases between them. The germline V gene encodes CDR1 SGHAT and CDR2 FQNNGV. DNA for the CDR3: TGTGCCAGCAGCTTGGACTCCTTTTACAATGAGCAGTTCTTC. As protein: CASSLDSFYNEQFF.

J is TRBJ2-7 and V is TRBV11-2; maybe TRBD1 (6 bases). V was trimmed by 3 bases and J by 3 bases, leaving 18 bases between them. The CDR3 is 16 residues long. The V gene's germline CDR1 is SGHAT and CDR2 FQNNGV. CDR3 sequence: CASSFIGGSVVYEQYF. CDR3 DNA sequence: TGTGCCAGCAGCTTCATAGGGGGTAGCGTCGTCTACGAGCAGTACTTC.